This T cell receptor beta chain was sequenced for a study of technical replicates of blood from a few donors. This CDR3 spans 13 amino acids. CDR1 is SQVTM and CDR2 is ANQGSEA in the germline V gene. Trimming at V came to 7 bases and at J to 2 bases, leaving 7 bases not matched to a gene. The data were produced by immunoSEQ multiplex PCR, yet TCRdb's version contains in-frame clones alone and is incomplete. Among about 82,000 clones listed, around 94% were seen once. V usage is TRBV29-1 and J usage is TRBJ2-7; 8 bases line up with TRBD1. The sequence was collected from a human donor in good health. The specimen sequenced was T cells isolated from PBMCs. CDR3 coding DNA: TGCAGCGCTCTAAACAGGGGGACCTACGAGCAGTACTTC. It codes for CSALNRGTYEQYF.